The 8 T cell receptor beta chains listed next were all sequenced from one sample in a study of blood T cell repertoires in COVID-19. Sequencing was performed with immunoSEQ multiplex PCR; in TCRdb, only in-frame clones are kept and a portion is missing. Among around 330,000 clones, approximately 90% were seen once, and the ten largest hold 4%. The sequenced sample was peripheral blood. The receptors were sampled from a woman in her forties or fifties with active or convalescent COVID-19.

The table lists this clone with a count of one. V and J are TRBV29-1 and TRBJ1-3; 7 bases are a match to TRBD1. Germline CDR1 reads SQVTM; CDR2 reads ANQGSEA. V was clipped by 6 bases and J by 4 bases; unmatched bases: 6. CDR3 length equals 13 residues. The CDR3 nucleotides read TGCAGCGTGAGGAAACAGGGGGGAAACACCATATATTTT. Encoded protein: CSVRKQGGNTIYF.

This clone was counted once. CDR3 sequence (DNA): TGTGCCAGCAGCCCCGGGACTAGCGGGCAGAATGAGCAGTTCTTC. Its translation: CASSPGTSGQNEQFF. The chain has TRBV7-9 and TRBJ2-1, with 12 bases matching TRBD2. Germline-derived CDR1 and CDR2 are SEHNR and FQNEAQ (reference sequence). The CDR3 has 15 amino acids. Unmatched junction bases numbered 6, after V lost 5 bases and J lost 7 bases.

DNA for the CDR3: TGTGCCAGCAGCTTGGGACAGGGAGGGCAAGAGACCCAGTACTTC. It is translated as CASSLGQGGQETQYF. The chain is built from TRBV7-3 and TRBJ2-5; 9 bases agree with TRBD1. Germline assignment: CDR1 SGHTA and CDR2 FQGTGA. Trimming cost V 3 bases and J 2 bases; bases outside gene matches: 4. The CDR3 consists of 15 residues. The variable domain in full, with the rest retrieved from reference TRBV7-3 and TRBJ2-5, is GAGVSQTPSNKVTEKGKYVELRCDPISGHTALYWYRQSLGQGPEFLIYFQGTGAADDSGLPNDRFFAVRPEGSVSTLKIQRTERGDSAVYLCASSLGQGGQETQYFGPGTRLLVL.

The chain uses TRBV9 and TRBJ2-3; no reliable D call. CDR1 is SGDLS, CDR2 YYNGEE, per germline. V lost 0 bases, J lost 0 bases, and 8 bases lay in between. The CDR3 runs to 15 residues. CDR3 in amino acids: CASSVVGASTDTQYF. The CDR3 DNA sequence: TGTGCCAGCAGCGTAGTCGGTGCTAGCACAGATACGCAGTATTTT.

CDR3 loop: CASSYSSGGNEKLFF. The CDR3 DNA reads TGTGCCAGCAGTTACTCCTCCGGGGGTAATGAAAAACTGTTTTTT. This rearrangement joins TRBV6-5 to TRBJ1-4; possible D gene TRBD1, 5 bases. V lost 0 bases and J lost 4, with 9 bases in between. The CDR3 totals 15 residues. Germline V gene data show CDR1 as MNHEY and CDR2 as SVGAGI.

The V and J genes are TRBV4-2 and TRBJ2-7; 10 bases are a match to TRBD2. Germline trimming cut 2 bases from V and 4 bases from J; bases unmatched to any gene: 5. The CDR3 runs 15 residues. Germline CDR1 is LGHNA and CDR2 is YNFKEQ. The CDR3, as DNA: TGTGCCAGCAGCCAACCACTGGGACTAGCGTACGAGCAGTACTTC. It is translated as CASSQPLGLAYEQYF.

For the CDR3, the DNA is TGTGCCAGTAGTATAGTCTCGGGTCAGGGGCGCGACTATGGCTACACCTTC. This encodes CASSIVSGQGRDYGYTF. The rearrangement links TRBV19 to TRBJ1-2; TRBD1 is a possible D gene (6 bases). The ends were cut back, 1 base at V and 3 bases at J, with 18 bases in the middle. CDR1 is LNHDA and CDR2 is SQIVND in the germline V gene (reference sequence). CDR3 length equals 17 residues.

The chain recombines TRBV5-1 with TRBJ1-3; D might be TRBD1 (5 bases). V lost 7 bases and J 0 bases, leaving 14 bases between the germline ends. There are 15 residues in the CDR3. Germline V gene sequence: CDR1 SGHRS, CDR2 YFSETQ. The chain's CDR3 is CASSGAGISGNTIYF. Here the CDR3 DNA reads TGCGCCAGCTCTGGGGCGGGAATCTCTGGAAACACCATATATTTT.